The subject of this entry is one T cell receptor (beta chain). The antigen remains undetermined. This sample stems from a study of CD8+ T cells in alopecia areata. Overall study: The duration of tofacitinib was 6 to 18 months, with 6 months off drug afterward.

Reverse transcription of extracted RNA yielded cDNA, which provided the sequencing template. Clones were sequenced by immunoSEQ multiplex PCR, and TCRdb holds only the in-frame ones, with some missing. The table lists tens of thousands of clones, roughly 66% of them singletons, with around 24% in the top ten. V lost 3 bases, J lost 8 bases, and 12 bases stayed unmatched. Germline V gene data show CDR1 as MGHRA and CDR2 as YSYEKL. The CDR3 is 16 amino acids. Study results and caveats: Across lesional scalp, and particularly alopecia totalis/universalis, clonality surpassed that of normal scalp.

Sample treatment: oral pan-JAK inhibitor, 5-10 mg twice daily. The sample consisted of CD8+ T cells sorted from blood, taken at week 24, from a patient treated with tofacitinib. The clonotype originates from a human donor with alopecia areata. The chain has TRBV4-1 and TRBJ2-1; 8 positions agree with TRBD2. CDR3 protein: CASSHGAGVIGDEQFF. The DNA for the CDR3 is TGCGCCAGCAGCCACGGAGCGGGAGTCATCGGCGATGAGCAGTTCTTC.